This TCR beta chain was identified in a study of blood T cell repertoires in COVID-19. Sequencing was performed with immunoSEQ multiplex PCR; in TCRdb, only in-frame clones are kept and a portion is missing. This sample carries roughly 150,000 clones, over 80% of them seen once, and the ten largest clones take over 4%. The TCR sequence derives from a man between 65 and 85 years old who had been exposed to COVID-19. Sample: PBMCs or T cells enriched from blood (not recorded which).

CDR3 sequence reads: CSVEDHELTGRNQPQHF. DNA for the CDR3: TGCAGCGTTGAAGATCACGAGTTGACAGGGCGGAATCAGCCCCAGCATTTT. The V call is TRBV29-1, the J call TRBJ1-5, with TRBD1 identical over 7 bases. This CDR3 has 17 amino acids. Unmatched junction bases numbered 12, after V lost 0 bases and J lost 4 bases. Germline lookup yields CDR1 SQVTM and CDR2 ANQGSEA. The variable domain in full, with the rest retrieved from reference TRBV29-1 and TRBJ1-5, is SAVISQKPSRDICQRGTSLTIQCQVDSQVTMMFWYRQQPGQSLTLIATANQGSEATYESGFVIDKFPISRPNLTFSTLTVSNMSPEDSSIYLCSVEDHELTGRNQPQHFGDGTRLSIL.